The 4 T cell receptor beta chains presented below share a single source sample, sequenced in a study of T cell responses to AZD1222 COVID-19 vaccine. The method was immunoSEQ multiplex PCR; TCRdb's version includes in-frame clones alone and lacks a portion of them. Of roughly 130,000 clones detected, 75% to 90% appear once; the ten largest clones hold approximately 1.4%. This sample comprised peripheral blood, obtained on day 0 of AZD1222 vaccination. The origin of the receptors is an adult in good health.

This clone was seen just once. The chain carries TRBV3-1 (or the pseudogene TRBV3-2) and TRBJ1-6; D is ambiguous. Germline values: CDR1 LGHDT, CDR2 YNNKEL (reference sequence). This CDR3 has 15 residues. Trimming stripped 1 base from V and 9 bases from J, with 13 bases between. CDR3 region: CASSQGNSRVSPLHF. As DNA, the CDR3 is TGTGCCAGCAGCCAAGGAAACTCGAGGGTTTCACCCCTCCACTTT.

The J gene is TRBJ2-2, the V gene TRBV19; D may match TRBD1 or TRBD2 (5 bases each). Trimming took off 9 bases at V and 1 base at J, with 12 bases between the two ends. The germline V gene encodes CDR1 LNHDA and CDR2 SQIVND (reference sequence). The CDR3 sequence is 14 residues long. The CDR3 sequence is CASSGTVNTGELFF. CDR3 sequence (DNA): TGTGCCAGCTCCGGGACGGTGAACACCGGGGAGCTGTTTTTT. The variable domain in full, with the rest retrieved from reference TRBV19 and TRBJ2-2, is DGGITQSPKYLFRKEGQNVTLSCEQNLNHDAMYWYRQDPGQGLRLIYYSQIVNDFQKGDIAEGYSVSREKKESFPLTVTSAQKNPTAFYLCASSGTVNTGELFFGEGSRLTVL.

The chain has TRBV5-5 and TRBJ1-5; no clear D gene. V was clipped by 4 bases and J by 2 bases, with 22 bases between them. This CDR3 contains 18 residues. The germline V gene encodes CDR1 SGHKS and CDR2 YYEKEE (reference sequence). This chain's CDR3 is CASSASFWVTSGNQPQHF. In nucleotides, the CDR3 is TGTGCCAGCAGCGCGTCGTTCTGGGTGACCAGTGGCAATCAGCCCCAGCATTTT.

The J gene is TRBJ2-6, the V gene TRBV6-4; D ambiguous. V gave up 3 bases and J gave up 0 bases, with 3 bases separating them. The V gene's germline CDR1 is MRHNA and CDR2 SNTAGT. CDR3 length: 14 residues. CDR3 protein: CASSELSGANVLTF. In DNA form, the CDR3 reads TGTGCCAGCAGTGAGCTCTCTGGGGCCAACGTCCTGACTTTC.